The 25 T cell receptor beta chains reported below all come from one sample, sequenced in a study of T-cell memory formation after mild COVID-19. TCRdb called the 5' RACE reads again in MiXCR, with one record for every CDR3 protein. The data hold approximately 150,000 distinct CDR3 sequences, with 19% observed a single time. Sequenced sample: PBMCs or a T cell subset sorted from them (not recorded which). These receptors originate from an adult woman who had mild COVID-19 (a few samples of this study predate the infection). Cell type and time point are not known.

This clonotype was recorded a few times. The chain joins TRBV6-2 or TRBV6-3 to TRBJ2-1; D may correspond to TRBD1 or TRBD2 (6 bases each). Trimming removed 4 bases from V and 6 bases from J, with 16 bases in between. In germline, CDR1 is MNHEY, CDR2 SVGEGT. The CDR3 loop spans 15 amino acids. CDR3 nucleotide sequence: TGTGCCAGCAGTTCATGGGGGGCCCTACTCAATGAGCAGTTCTTC. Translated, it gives CASSSWGALLNEQFF.

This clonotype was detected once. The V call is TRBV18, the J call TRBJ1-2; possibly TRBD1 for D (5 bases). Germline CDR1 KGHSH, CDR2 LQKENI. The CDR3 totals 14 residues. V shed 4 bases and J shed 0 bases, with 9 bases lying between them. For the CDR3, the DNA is TGTGCCAGCTCACGGGACGGGGCTAACTATGGCTACACCTTC. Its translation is CASSRDGANYGYTF.

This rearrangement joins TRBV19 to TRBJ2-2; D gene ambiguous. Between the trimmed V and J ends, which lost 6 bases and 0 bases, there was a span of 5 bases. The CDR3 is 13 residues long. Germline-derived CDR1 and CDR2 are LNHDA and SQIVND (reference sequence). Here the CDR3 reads CASRTANTGELFF. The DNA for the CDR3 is TGTGCCAGTAGGACGGCGAACACCGGGGAGCTGTTTTTT.

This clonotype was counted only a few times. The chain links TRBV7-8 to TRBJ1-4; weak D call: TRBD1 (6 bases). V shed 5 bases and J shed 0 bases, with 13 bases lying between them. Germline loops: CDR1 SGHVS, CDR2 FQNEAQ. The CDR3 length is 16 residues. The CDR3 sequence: CASSPRTDSTNEKLFF. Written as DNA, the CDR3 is TGTGCCAGCAGCCCCAGGACAGATTCAACTAATGAAAAACTGTTTTTT.

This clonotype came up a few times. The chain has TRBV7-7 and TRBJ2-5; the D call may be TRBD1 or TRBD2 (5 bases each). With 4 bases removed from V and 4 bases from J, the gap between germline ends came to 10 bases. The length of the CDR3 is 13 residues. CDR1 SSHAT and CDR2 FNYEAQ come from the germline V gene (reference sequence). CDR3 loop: CASSWDVTETQYF. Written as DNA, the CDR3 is TGTGCCAGCAGCTGGGACGTGACAGAGACCCAGTACTTC.

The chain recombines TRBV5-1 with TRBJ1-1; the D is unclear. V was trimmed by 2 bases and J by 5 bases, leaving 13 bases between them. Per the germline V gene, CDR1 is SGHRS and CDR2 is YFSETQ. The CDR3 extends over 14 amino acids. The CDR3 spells CASSLAGGRTEAFF. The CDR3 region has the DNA TGCGCCAGCAGCTTAGCTGGAGGGAGGACTGAAGCTTTCTTT.

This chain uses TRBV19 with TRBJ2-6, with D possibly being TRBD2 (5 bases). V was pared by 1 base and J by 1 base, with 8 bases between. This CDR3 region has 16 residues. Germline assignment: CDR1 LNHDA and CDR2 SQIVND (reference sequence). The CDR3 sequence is CASSIGRGSGANVLTF. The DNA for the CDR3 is TGTGCCAGTAGTATAGGTCGGGGATCTGGGGCCAACGTCCTGACTTTC.

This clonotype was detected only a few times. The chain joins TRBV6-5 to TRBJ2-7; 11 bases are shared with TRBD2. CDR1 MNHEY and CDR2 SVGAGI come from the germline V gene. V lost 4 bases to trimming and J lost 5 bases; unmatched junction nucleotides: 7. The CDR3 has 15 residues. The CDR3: CASSSLLAGGHEQYF. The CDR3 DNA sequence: TGTGCCAGCAGTTCCCTTCTAGCGGGAGGCCACGAGCAGTACTTC.

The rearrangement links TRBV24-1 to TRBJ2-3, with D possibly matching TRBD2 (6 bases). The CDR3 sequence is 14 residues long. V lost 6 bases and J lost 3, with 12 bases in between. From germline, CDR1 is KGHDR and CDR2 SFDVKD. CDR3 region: CATSFTAGTDTQYF. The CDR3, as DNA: TGTGCCACCAGTTTCACGGCGGGAACAGATACGCAGTATTTT.

The CDR3 region has the DNA TGTGCCAGCACCGGAAGGGACTTTTGGGAAGAGACCCAGTACTTC. It is translated as CASTGRDFWEETQYF. The rearrangement uses TRBV6-1 and TRBJ2-5, with D perhaps matching TRBD2 (6 bases). Germline V gene lookup returns CDR1 MNHNS and CDR2 SASEGT. The CDR3 has 15 amino acids. The ends were cut back, 7 bases at V and 3 bases at J, with 18 bases in the middle.

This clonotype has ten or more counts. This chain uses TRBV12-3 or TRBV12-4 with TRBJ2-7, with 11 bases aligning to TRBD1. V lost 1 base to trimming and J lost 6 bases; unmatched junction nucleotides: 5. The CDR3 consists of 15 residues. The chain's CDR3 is CASSLGGTGGREQYF. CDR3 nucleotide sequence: TGTGCCAGCAGTTTAGGTGGGACAGGGGGTCGCGAGCAGTACTTC.

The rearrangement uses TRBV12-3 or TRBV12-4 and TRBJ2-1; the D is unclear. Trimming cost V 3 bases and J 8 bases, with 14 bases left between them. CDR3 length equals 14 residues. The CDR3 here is CASSLWPSSDEQFF. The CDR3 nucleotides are TGTGCCAGCAGTTTGTGGCCTTCGTCGGATGAGCAGTTCTTC.

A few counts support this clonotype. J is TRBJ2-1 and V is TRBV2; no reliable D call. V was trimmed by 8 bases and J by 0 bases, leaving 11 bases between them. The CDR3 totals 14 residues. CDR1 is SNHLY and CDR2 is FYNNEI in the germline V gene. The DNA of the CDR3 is TGTGCCAGCCGTAAGATGAGCTCCTACAATGAGCAGTTCTTC. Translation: CASRKMSSYNEQFF.

CDR3 sequence reads: CASSGGFRRTGELFF. CDR3 in DNA: TGTGCCAGCAGCGGGGGGTTTCGCCGTACCGGGGAGCTGTTTTTT. The chain links TRBV7-2 to TRBJ2-2; D is perhaps TRBD2 (6 bases). This CDR3 has 15 residues. V lost 5 bases and J lost 5, with 15 bases in between. The germline CDR1 and CDR2 sequences are SGHTA and FQGNSA.

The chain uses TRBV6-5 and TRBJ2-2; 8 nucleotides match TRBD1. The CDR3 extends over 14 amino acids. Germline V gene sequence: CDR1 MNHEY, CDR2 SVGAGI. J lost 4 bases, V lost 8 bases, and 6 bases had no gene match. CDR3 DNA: TGTGCCAGCCGGGAGACAGGGGTCACCGGGGAGCTGTTTTTT. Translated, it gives CASRETGVTGELFF.

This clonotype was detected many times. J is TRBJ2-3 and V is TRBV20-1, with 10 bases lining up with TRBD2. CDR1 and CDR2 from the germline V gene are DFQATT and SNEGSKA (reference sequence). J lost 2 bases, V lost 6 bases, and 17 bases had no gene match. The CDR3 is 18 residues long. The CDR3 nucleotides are TGCAGTGCAACCCCCCCCGGGACTAGCGCGGGATACACAGATACGCAGTATTTT. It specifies CSATPPGTSAGYTDTQYF.

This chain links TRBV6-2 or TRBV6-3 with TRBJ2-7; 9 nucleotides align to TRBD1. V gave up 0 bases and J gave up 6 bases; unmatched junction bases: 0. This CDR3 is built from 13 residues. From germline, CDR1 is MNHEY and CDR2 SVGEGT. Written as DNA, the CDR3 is TGTGCCAGCAGTTACTCGACAGGGGGCGAGCAGTACTTC. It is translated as CASSYSTGGEQYF.

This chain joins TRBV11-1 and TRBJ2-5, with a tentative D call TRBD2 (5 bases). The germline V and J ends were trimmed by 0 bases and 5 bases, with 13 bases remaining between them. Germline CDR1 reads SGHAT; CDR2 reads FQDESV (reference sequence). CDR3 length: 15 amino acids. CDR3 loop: CASSLARVLGETQYF. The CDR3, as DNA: TGTGCCAGCAGCTTAGCGCGGGTCCTGGGGGAGACCCAGTACTTC.

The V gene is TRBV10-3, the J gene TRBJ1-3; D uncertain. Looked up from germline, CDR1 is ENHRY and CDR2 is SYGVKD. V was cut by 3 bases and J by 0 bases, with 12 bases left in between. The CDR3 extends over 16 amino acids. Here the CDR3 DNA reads TGTGCCATCAGTGATAGTGCGAGAAGCTCTGGAAACACCATATATTTT. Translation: CAISDSARSSGNTIYF.

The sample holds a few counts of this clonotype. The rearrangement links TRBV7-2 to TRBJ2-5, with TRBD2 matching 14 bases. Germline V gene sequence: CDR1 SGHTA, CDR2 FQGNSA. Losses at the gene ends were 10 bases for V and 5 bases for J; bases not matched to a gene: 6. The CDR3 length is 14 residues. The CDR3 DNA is TGTGCCACTCGACTAGCGGGAGGGCCGGAGACCCAGTACTTC. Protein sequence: CATRLAGGPETQYF.

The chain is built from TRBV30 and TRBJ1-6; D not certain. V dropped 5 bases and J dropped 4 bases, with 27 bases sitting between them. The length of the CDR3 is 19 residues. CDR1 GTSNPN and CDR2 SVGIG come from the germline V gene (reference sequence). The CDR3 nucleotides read TGTGCCTGGGATTCCGGGCCACCTTTGAAATCCGGATATAATTCACCCCTCCACTTT. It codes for CAWDSGPPLKSGYNSPLHF.

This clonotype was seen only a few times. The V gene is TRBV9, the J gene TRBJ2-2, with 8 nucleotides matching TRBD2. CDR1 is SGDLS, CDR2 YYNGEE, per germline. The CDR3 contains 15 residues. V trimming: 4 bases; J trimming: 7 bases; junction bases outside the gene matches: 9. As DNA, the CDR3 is TGTGCCAGCAGCAAAAGCGGGAGTTGGGTCGGGGAGCTGTTTTTT. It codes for CASSKSGSWVGELFF.

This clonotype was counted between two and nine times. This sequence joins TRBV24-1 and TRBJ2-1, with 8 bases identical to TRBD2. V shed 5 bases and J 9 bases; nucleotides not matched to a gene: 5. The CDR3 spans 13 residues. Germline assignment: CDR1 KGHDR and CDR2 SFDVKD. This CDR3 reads CATSVRGLGEQFF. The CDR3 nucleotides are TGTGCCACCAGTGTAAGGGGACTAGGTGAGCAGTTCTTC.

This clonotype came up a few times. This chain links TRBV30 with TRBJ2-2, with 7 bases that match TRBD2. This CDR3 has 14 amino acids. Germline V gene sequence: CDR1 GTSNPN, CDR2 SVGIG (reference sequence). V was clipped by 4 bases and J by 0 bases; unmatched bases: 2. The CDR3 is CAWTGTTNTGELFF. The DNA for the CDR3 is TGTGCCTGGACCGGGACTACGAACACCGGGGAGCTGTTTTTT.

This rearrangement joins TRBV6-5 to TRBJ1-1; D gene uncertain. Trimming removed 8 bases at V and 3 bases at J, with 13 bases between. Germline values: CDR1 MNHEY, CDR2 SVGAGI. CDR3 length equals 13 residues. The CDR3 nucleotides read TGTGCCAGCGGGAGGGTGCCAGACACTGAAGCTTTCTTT. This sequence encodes CASGRVPDTEAFF.